This T cell receptor (beta chain) was identified during a study of human T cells and chemical hapten exposure. Study findings and constraints: Following DPC sensitization, TCRs present above 1 in 1000 frequency showed no change.

Time point here: patch test 1, 2 weeks after DPC sensitization. Treatment given: therapeutic diphenylcyclopropenone sensitization with weekly scalp DPC. TCRdb reprocessed the RACE reads with MiXCR, giving one entry per CDR3 protein. The repertoire holds nearly 350,000 distinct CDR3 sequences, with 5.5% to 8% as singletons. The table lists this clonotype with a few counts. What it binds is unknown. This receptor was taken from a woman between 18 and 29 years old with alopecia areata. Some clones in this sample may be carry-over from other donors' samples. Here the sequenced sample was whole blood, taken in connection with sensitization to the hapten diphenylcyclopropenone (DPC).

CDR3 loop: CASSLEQGAYTEAFF. CDR3 nucleotides: TGTGCCAGCAGCTTAGAACAGGGGGCTTACACTGAAGCTTTCTTT. The rearrangement joins TRBV7-2 to TRBJ1-1; TRBD1 agrees at 9 bases. With 1 base clipped from V and 3 bases from J, the junction kept 3 bases outside the gene matches. Germline V gene data show CDR1 as SGHTA and CDR2 as FQGNSA. The CDR3 length is 15 residues. Looking up the rest from reference TRBV7-2 and TRBJ1-1 gives the full variable domain: GAGVSQSPSNKVTEKGKDVELRCDPISGHTALYWYRQSLGQGLEFLIYFQGNSAPDKSGLPSDRFSAERTGGSVSTLTIQRTQQEDSAVYLCASSLEQGAYTEAFFGQGTRLTVV.